The 23 T cell receptor beta chains given below trace back to one sample, sequenced in a study of T cells after posttransplantation cyclophosphamide. Libraries were prepared by immunoSEQ multiplex PCR; TCRdb keeps only in-frame clonotypes and omits some of them. The sample has 66,000 or so clones, 93% seen once; the top ten hold 2.5% to 3%. Sequencing was performed on PBMCs. These receptors were taken from a woman in her 30s in good health and a related stem cell transplant donor.

V is TRBV4-1 and J is TRBJ1-4, with D possibly matching TRBD1 (6 bases). Trimming left V 5 bases short and J 8 bases short, with 18 bases between. CDR1 is MGHRA and CDR2 is YSYEKL in the germline V gene. The CDR3 extends over 15 amino acids. CDR3 protein: CASSGQIGSKEKLFF. CDR3 nucleotide sequence: TGCGCCAGCAGCGGACAGATAGGGAGTAAAGAAAAACTGTTTTTT.

This rearrangement joins TRBV5-6 to TRBJ1-5; D call uncertain. The CDR3 sequence is 12 residues long. CDR1 is SGHDT, CDR2 YYEEEE, per germline. V dropped 0 bases and J dropped 7 bases, with 5 bases sitting between them. CDR3: CASSLGEQPQHF. The CDR3 coding sequence is TGTGCCAGCAGCTTGGGAGAACAGCCCCAGCATTTT. Drawing the rest from reference TRBV5-6 and TRBJ1-5, the complete variable domain is DAGVTQSPTHLIKTRGQQVTLRCSPKSGHDTVSWYQQALGQGPQFIFQYYEEEERQRGNFPDRFSGHQFPNYSSELNVNALLLGDSALYLCASSLGEQPQHFGDGTRLSIL.

V is TRBV6-6 and J is TRBJ1-1; TRBD1 matches at 7 bases. This CDR3 contains 13 residues. From germline, CDR1 is MNHNY and CDR2 SVGAGI (reference sequence). With 5 bases clipped from V and 4 bases from J, the junction kept 4 bases outside the gene matches. In nucleotides, the CDR3 is TGTGCCAGCAGTATCTCAGGGGGCACTGAAGCTTTCTTT. This sequence encodes CASSISGGTEAFF.

The chain carries TRBV7-8 and TRBJ1-1; the D is unclear. Trimming took 1 base from V and 2 from J, leaving 5 bases between them. CDR1 and CDR2 from the germline V gene are SGHVS and FQNEAQ. This CDR3 is 13 amino acids long. The CDR3 is CASSLGHNTEAFF. CDR3 DNA sequence: TGTGCCAGCAGCTTAGGGCATAACACTGAAGCTTTCTTT.

This clone turned up a few times. The chain couples TRBV11-2 to TRBJ1-1; tentative D call: TRBD1 (5 bases). The CDR3 sequence is 12 residues long. Per germline, CDR1 SGHAT and CDR2 FQNNGV. V lost 3 bases to trimming and J lost 6 bases, with 8 bases between them. In DNA, the CDR3 is TGTGCCAGCAGCTTGGGGGTACCTGAAGCTTTCTTT. This sequence encodes CASSLGVPEAFF. Full variable domain (remainder filled in from reference TRBV11-2 and TRBJ1-1): EAGVAQSPRYKIIEKRQSVAFWCNPISGHATLYWYQQILGQGPKLLIQFQNNGVVDDSQLPKDRFSAERLKGVDSTLKIQPAKLEDSAVYLCASSLGVPEAFFGQGTRLTVV.

There are a few counts of this clone. The chain links TRBV28 to TRBJ1-5; 10 bases are a match to TRBD1. The CDR3 has 16 amino acids. The V gene's germline CDR1 is MDHEN and CDR2 SYDVKM. V shed 6 bases and J 3 bases; nucleotides not matched to a gene: 8. CDR3 loop: CASSPTGTGDNQPQHF. The CDR3 nucleotides are TGTGCCAGCAGCCCGACCGGGACAGGGGACAATCAGCCCCAGCATTTT.

The genes are TRBV7-3 and TRBJ2-1, with 7 bases fitting TRBD2. With V trimmed by 5 bases and J by 9 bases, 13 bases remained unmatched. CDR1 is SGHTA and CDR2 is FQGTGA in the germline V gene. The CDR3 length is 15 residues. The CDR3 reads CASSPGRAVQGEQFF. Written as DNA, the CDR3 is TGTGCCAGCAGCCCGGGGAGGGCAGTTCAAGGTGAGCAGTTCTTC.

This clone appeared once. The rearrangement links TRBV6-1 to TRBJ1-1; the D is unclear. Trimming pared 4 bases from V and 0 bases from J, leaving 6 bases between. Germline V CDR1 and CDR2: MNHNS, SASEGT. CDR3 size: 13 residues. The CDR3 loop reads CASSGTLNTEAFF. The CDR3 DNA follows: TGTGCCAGCAGTGGTACATTGAACACTGAAGCTTTCTTT.

V gene TRBV19 combines with J gene TRBJ1-1; D not resolved. CDR3 size: 16 residues. Between the trimmed V and J ends, which lost 4 bases and 11 bases, there was a span of 26 bases. The V gene's germline CDR1 is LNHDA and CDR2 SQIVND (reference sequence). The CDR3, as DNA: TGTGCCAGTAGTACCTTCGCCTCGCAGGCCGTCATAGAGGCTTTCTTT. This codes for CASSTFASQAVIEAFF. The full variable domain, rest sourced from reference TRBV19 and TRBJ1-1, is DGGITQSPKYLFRKEGQNVTLSCEQNLNHDAMYWYRQDPGQGLRLIYYSQIVNDFQKGDIAEGYSVSREKKESFPLTVTSAQKNPTAFYLCASSTFASQAVIEAFFGQGTRLTVV.

This rearrangement joins TRBV27 to TRBJ1-1, with TRBD1 identical over 7 bases. The CDR3 covers 14 residues. Germline assignment: CDR1 MNHEY and CDR2 SMNVEV (reference sequence). Trimming took 6 bases from V and 4 from J; bases not matched to a gene: 8. This chain's CDR3 is CASRRQGEGTEAFF. The CDR3 nucleotides are TGTGCCAGCAGACGACAGGGTGAGGGCACTGAAGCTTTCTTT.

The genes are TRBV23-1 and TRBJ2-4; D uncertain. TRBV23-1 is known as an ORF, though its function is uncertain. This CDR3 has 18 amino acids. V dropped 2 bases and J dropped 1 base, with 18 bases sitting between them. The CDR3 region has the DNA TGCGCCAGCAGTCAAACTACCGCCCCCGTTGAGGCCAAAAACATTCAGTACTTC. It yields the protein CASSQTTAPVEAKNIQYF.

This chain joins TRBV11-1 and TRBJ1-2; D unresolved. The germline CDR1 and CDR2 sequences are SGHAT and FQDESV (reference sequence). This CDR3 contains 12 residues. V was trimmed by 5 bases and J by 5 bases, leaving 9 bases between them. The CDR3 coding sequence is TGTGCCAGCAGCACGGGAGGGTATGGCTACACCTTC. Translated: CASSTGGYGYTF.

The chain combines TRBV27 with TRBJ2-4, with unresolved D. The CDR3 is 14 residues long. Germline V gene lookup returns CDR1 MNHEY and CDR2 SMNVEV (reference sequence). V shed 0 bases and J shed 5 bases, with 8 bases lying between them. This CDR3 reads CASSLSWLENIQYF. Written as DNA, the CDR3 is TGTGCCAGCAGTTTATCGTGGTTAGAAAACATTCAGTACTTC.

The chain recombines TRBV7-6 with TRBJ1-6; 7 bases match TRBD1. J lost 11 bases, V lost 1 base, and 5 bases had no gene match. Germline-derived CDR1 and CDR2 are SGHVS and FNYEAQ. This CDR3 has 14 amino acids. The CDR3 coding sequence is TGTGCCAGCAGCTTAGGGGGGACAGTAGCACCCCTCCACTTT. Its protein is CASSLGGTVAPLHF. Based on the CDR3 plus reference TRBV7-6 and TRBJ1-6, the full variable domain is GAGVSQSPRYKVTKRGQDVALRCDPISGHVSLYWYRQALGQGPEFLTYFNYEAQQDKSGLPNDRFSAERPEGSISTLTIQRTEQRDSAMYRCASSLGGTVAPLHFGNGTRLTVT.

The chain couples TRBV10-3 to TRBJ1-1; 9 nucleotides match TRBD1. Germline V gene lookup returns CDR1 ENHRY and CDR2 SYGVKD. The CDR3 spans 14 residues. J lost 1 base, V lost 6 bases, and 3 bases had no gene match. For the CDR3, the DNA is TGTGCCATCAGATGGGACAGGGAGAACACTGAAGCTTTCTTT. It encodes CAIRWDRENTEAFF.

This clone has just one count. This chain joins TRBV5-1 and TRBJ2-3; D remains ambiguous. Germline V CDR1 and CDR2: SGHRS, YFSETQ. The V end was cut by 0 bases, the J end by 3 bases, with 11 bases between. The CDR3 length is 15 residues. CDR3 protein: CASSLGLSGTDTQYF. The CDR3 DNA reads TGCGCCAGCAGCTTGGGGCTTTCAGGTACAGATACGCAGTATTTT.

For this clone: Within the sample, other DNA sequences also encode this same CDR3. The chain couples TRBV6-6 to TRBJ1-3, with unresolved D. Trimming removed 6 bases at V and 0 bases at J, with 12 bases between. This CDR3 is 15 amino acids long. CDR1 is MNHNY, CDR2 SVGAGI, per germline (reference sequence). CDR3 coding DNA: TGTGCCAGCAGGCCTCCTGGAGCCTCTGGAAACACCATATATTTT. Protein sequence: CASRPPGASGNTIYF.

The rearrangement joins TRBV5-8 to TRBJ2-5; D is possibly TRBD1 (6 bases). V dropped 3 bases and J dropped 0 bases, with 12 bases sitting between them. This CDR3 is 15 amino acids long. Germline CDR1 SGHTS, CDR2 YDEGEE. The CDR3 DNA is TGTGCCAGCAGCTCCGGACAGCTGTACCAAGAGACCCAGTACTTC. Protein product: CASSSGQLYQETQYF.

The chain is built from TRBV5-1 and TRBJ1-1, with unresolved D. The CDR3 has 14 residues. CDR1 and CDR2 (germline): SGHRS, YFSETQ. Trimming took off 4 bases at V and 5 bases at J, with 15 bases between the two ends. CDR3 residues: CASSPSYLDTEAFF. In DNA, the CDR3 is TGCGCCAGCAGCCCCTCATACTTGGATACTGAAGCTTTCTTT. The variable domain in full, completed from reference TRBV5-1 and TRBJ1-1, reads KAGVTQTPRYLIKTRGQQVTLSCSPISGHRSVSWYQQTPGQGLQFLFEYFSETQRNKGNFPGRFSGRQFSNSRSEMNVSTLELGDSALYLCASSPSYLDTEAFFGQGTRLTVV.

The chain uses TRBV6-1 and TRBJ1-1, with a tentative D call TRBD1 (5 bases). Trimming took 7 bases from V and 2 from J, leaving 11 bases between them. This CDR3 spans 13 amino acids. Germline loops: CDR1 MNHNS, CDR2 SASEGT. CDR3 protein: CASTEGVNTEAFF. CDR3 nucleotide sequence: TGTGCCAGCACCGAAGGGGTAAACACTGAAGCTTTCTTT.

The chain has TRBV18 and TRBJ1-3, with a tentative D call TRBD1 (5 bases). Trimming shortened V by 4 bases and J by 0 bases, and 7 bases separated the two germline ends. CDR1 is KGHSH, CDR2 LQKENI, per germline. The CDR3 is 14 residues long. For the CDR3, the DNA is TGTGCCAGCTCACACGGGGGCTCTGGAAACACCATATATTTT. Translating it yields CASSHGGSGNTIYF.

The chain uses TRBV6-5 and TRBJ2-2, with D perhaps matching TRBD1 or TRBD2 (5 bases each). This CDR3 is built from 13 residues. V lost 4 bases and J lost 7, with 10 bases in between. Germline V gene lookup returns CDR1 MNHEY and CDR2 SVGAGI. The CDR3 loop is CASSFRGGGELFF. The CDR3 DNA reads as TGTGCCAGCAGTTTCCGGGGCGGCGGGGAGCTGTTTTTT.

The chain has TRBV30 and TRBJ2-7; D is possibly TRBD2 (6 bases). V was cut by 7 bases and J by 7 bases, with 23 bases left in between. The CDR3 totals 14 residues. CDR1 GTSNPN and CDR2 SVGIG come from the germline V gene (reference sequence). CDR3 amino acids: CAFNRWDGGREQYF. The CDR3 DNA follows: TGTGCCTTCAACAGATGGGACGGAGGGAGGGAGCAGTACTTC. Full variable domain (rest looked up from reference TRBV30 and TRBJ2-7): SQTIHQWPATLVQPVGSPLSLECTVEGTSNPNLYWYRQAAGRGLQLLFYSVGIGQISSEVPQNLSASRPQDRQFILSSKKLLLSDSGFYLCAFNRWDGGREQYFGPGTRLTVT.